Presented here are 28 T cell receptor beta chains from one specimen sequenced in a study of T cells in Graves' hyperthyroidism and ophthalmopathy. The investigators amplified TCR beta CDR3 regions from RNA transcripts. TCR CDR3 underwent first-round RT-PCR with the HTBI primer set. TCRdb reanalysed the multiplex PCR reads using MiXCR and keeps one entry per CDR3 protein. The sample holds about 420,000 distinct CDR3 sequences, roughly 15% seen once. Sequencing input: blood. The origin of the receptors is a woman aged 18-29 years with Graves' hyperthyroidism.

This clonotype was seen ten or more times. This chain connects TRBV18 to TRBJ2-1; D is uncertain. CDR1 is KGHSH, CDR2 LQKENI, per germline. This CDR3 comprises 13 residues. Trimming removed 3 bases at V and 7 bases at J, with 10 bases between. CDR3 in amino acids: CASSPIDMNEQFF. CDR3 coding DNA: TGTGCCAGCTCACCTATAGACATGAATGAGCAGTTCTTC. Looking up the rest from reference TRBV18 and TRBJ2-1 gives the full variable domain: NAGVMQNPRHLVRRRGQEARLRCSPMKGHSHVYWYRQLPEEGLKFMVYLQKENIIDESGMPKERFSAEFPKEGPSILRIQQVVRGDSAAYFCASSPIDMNEQFFGPGTRLTVL.

V usage is TRBV7-9 and J usage is TRBJ2-2, with D possibly called TRBD1 or TRBD2 (5 bases each). CDR3 size: 15 residues. Between the trimmed V and J ends, which lost 5 bases and 6 bases, there was a span of 16 bases. Germline V lookup: CDR1 SEHNR, CDR2 FQNEAQ (reference sequence). The CDR3 sequence: CASSKAVGPSGELFF. The DNA of the CDR3 is TGTGCCAGCAGCAAAGCGGTGGGACCCTCCGGGGAGCTGTTTTTT.

This clonotype appeared many times. The chain uses TRBV12-3 or TRBV12-4 and TRBJ1-5; D unclear. This CDR3 has 16 amino acids. V shed 3 bases and J shed 2 bases, with 14 bases lying between them. Written as DNA, the CDR3 is TGTGCCAGCAGTTTTTTAACCCCGAGTGGCAATCAGCCCCAGCATTTT. As protein: CASSFLTPSGNQPQHF.

At least ten counts were recorded for this clonotype. The V call is TRBV12-3 or TRBV12-4, the J call TRBJ1-4; D is possibly TRBD1 (5 bases). Between the trimmed V and J ends, which lost 5 bases and 3 bases, there was a span of 13 bases. There are 15 residues in the CDR3. CDR3: CASSRDGKSNEKLFF. The DNA for the CDR3 is TGTGCCAGCAGTCGGGACGGAAAGTCTAATGAAAAACTGTTTTTT.

The chain links TRBV18 to TRBJ2-7, with D possibly being TRBD2 (6 bases). In germline, CDR1 is KGHSH, CDR2 LQKENI. This CDR3 is 14 amino acids long. V lost 2 bases and J 5 bases, leaving 13 bases between the germline ends. CDR3 sequence: CASSPGTRRDEQYF. CDR3 DNA: TGTGCCAGCTCACCAGGTACTAGGAGGGACGAGCAGTACTTC.

This clonotype was counted many times. This chain links TRBV20-1 with TRBJ2-5; D might be TRBD2 (6 bases). Trimming removed 5 bases from V and 1 base from J, with 11 bases in between. CDR1 is DFQATT, CDR2 SNEGSKA, per germline (reference sequence). This CDR3 comprises 13 residues. CDR3 bases: TGCAGTGCTCCGGGGGAGGTCCAAGAGACCCAGTACTTC. Encoded protein: CSAPGEVQETQYF.

This clonotype was seen repeatedly, ten times or more. This chain connects TRBV5-1 to TRBJ1-5; D is unclear. V was cut by 0 bases and J by 7 bases, with 11 bases left in between. The V gene's germline CDR1 is SGHRS and CDR2 YFSETQ. The CDR3 extends over 14 amino acids. The CDR3 reads CASSLDGDRQPQHF. The CDR3 DNA is TGCGCCAGCAGCTTGGATGGGGATAGGCAGCCCCAGCATTTT.

This clonotype was counted many times. The chain uses TRBV6-2 or TRBV6-3 and TRBJ2-7; tentatively, D is TRBD2 (6 bases). The V end was cut by 2 bases, the J end by 4 bases, with 15 bases between. In germline, CDR1 is MNHEY, CDR2 SVGEGT. There are 15 residues in the CDR3. CDR3 in DNA: TGTGCCAGCAGTTACGGCGGGGTTGGGACTTACGAGCAGTACTTC. It codes for CASSYGGVGTYEQYF.

This clonotype came up a few times. V is TRBV10-3 and J is TRBJ1-1; no clear D. This CDR3 has 15 amino acids. V gave up 0 bases and J gave up 1 base, with 9 bases separating them. The V gene's germline CDR1 is ENHRY and CDR2 SYGVKD. The CDR3: CAISESTVANTEAFF. The CDR3 DNA is TGTGCCATCAGTGAGTCGACGGTTGCGAACACTGAAGCTTTCTTT.

In this sample, this clonotype turned up a few times. The V gene is TRBV7-9, the J gene TRBJ1-2; maybe TRBD1 (5 bases). Germline CDR1 is SEHNR and CDR2 is FQNEAQ (reference sequence). This CDR3 has 18 amino acids. V was trimmed by 3 bases and J by 3 bases, leaving 23 bases between them. CDR3 nucleotide sequence: TGTGCCAGCAGCTTTACCGTATTATTCAGGGAGCATGACTATGGCTACACCTTC. It yields the protein CASSFTVLFREHDYGYTF.

Many counts were recorded for this clonotype. This rearrangement joins TRBV18 to TRBJ2-6, with D perhaps TRBD1 (6 bases). The CDR3 loop spans 17 amino acids. V was shortened by 3 bases and J by 2 bases, with 14 bases between the two germline ends. From germline, CDR1 is KGHSH and CDR2 LQKENI. The CDR3 DNA sequence: TGTGCCAGCTCACCGACAACAGGGACCCCTGGGGCCAACGTCCTGACTTTC. Translated: CASSPTTGTPGANVLTF. The full variable domain, completed using reference TRBV18 and TRBJ2-6, is NAGVMQNPRHLVRRRGQEARLRCSPMKGHSHVYWYRQLPEEGLKFMVYLQKENIIDESGMPKERFSAEFPKEGPSILRIQQVVRGDSAAYFCASSPTTGTPGANVLTFGAGSRLTVL.

This clonotype was seen at least ten times. The chain joins TRBV28 to TRBJ2-7; 7 positions agree with TRBD1. Germline V gene data show CDR1 as MDHEN and CDR2 as SYDVKM. V shed 4 bases, J shed 4 bases, and the junction held 10 bases outside the gene matches. This CDR3 spans 15 amino acids. The CDR3, as DNA: TGTGCCAGCAGTTCCACACAGGGGCGGAGGTACGAGCAGTACTTC. Encoded protein: CASSSTQGRRYEQYF.

This rearrangement joins TRBV28 to TRBJ2-1; a possible D gene is TRBD2 (6 bases). The CDR3 sequence is 16 residues long. Germline loops: CDR1 MDHEN, CDR2 SYDVKM. V was cut by 2 bases and J by 4 bases, with 15 bases left in between. The CDR3 loop reads CASSLEVLATYNEQFF. The CDR3 bases are TGTGCCAGCAGTTTAGAGGTCCTAGCGACTTACAATGAGCAGTTCTTC. The full variable domain, completed using reference TRBV28 and TRBJ2-1, is DVKVTQSSRYLVKRTGEKVFLECVQDMDHENMFWYRQDPGLGLRLIYFSYDVKMKEKGDIPEGYSVSREKKERFSLILESASTNQTSMYLCASSLEVLATYNEQFFGPGTRLTVL.

There are a few counts of this clonotype. This sequence joins TRBV6-2 or TRBV6-3 and TRBJ2-5, with D hard to call. V lost 2 bases, J lost 3 bases, and 7 bases lay in between. The CDR3 extends over 13 amino acids. Germline-derived CDR1 and CDR2 are MNHEY and SVGEGT. The DNA for the CDR3 is TGTGCCAGCAGTTACACCGAGAAAGAGACCCAGTACTTC. It codes for CASSYTEKETQYF.

V gene TRBV4-1 combines with J gene TRBJ2-5; tentatively, D is TRBD2 (5 bases). V was cut by 1 base and J by 5 bases, with 11 bases left in between. In germline, CDR1 is MGHRA, CDR2 YSYEKL. The CDR3 is 14 amino acids. The CDR3 DNA is TGCGCCAGCAGCCAAGTTACTAGGGAGGAGACCCAGTACTTC. Its protein product is CASSQVTREETQYF.

This clonotype was found many times. The chain employs TRBV4-1 and TRBJ2-1; no clear D. V lost 1 base and J 1 base, leaving 8 bases between the germline ends. This CDR3 comprises 15 residues. CDR1 and CDR2 (germline): MGHRA, YSYEKL. DNA of the CDR3: TGCGCCAGCAGCCAAGCTAGGGATTCCTACAATGAGCAGTTCTTC. Its translation is CASSQARDSYNEQFF.

This clonotype occurred a few times. The V and J genes are TRBV6-6 and TRBJ2-2; TRBD2 agrees at 15 bases. The CDR3 length is 16 residues. J lost 6 bases, V lost 1 base, and 0 bases had no gene match. The germline V gene encodes CDR1 MNHNY and CDR2 SVGAGI (reference sequence). In DNA form, the CDR3 reads TGTGCCAGCAGTTACTGGACTAGCGGGAGGGCCGGGGAGCTGTTTTTT. Translating it yields CASSYWTSGRAGELFF.

This clonotype occurred a few times. The chain links TRBV20-1 to TRBJ1-2; a weak D match, TRBD1 (5 bases). The V end was cut by 3 bases, the J end by 7 bases, with 12 bases between. From germline, CDR1 is DFQATT and CDR2 SNEGSKA (reference sequence). The CDR3 has 12 amino acids. The CDR3 nucleotides are TGCAGTGCTAGTAGGCCAGGGACTGGCTACACCTTC. Amino acid sequence: CSASRPGTGYTF.

V usage is TRBV20-1 and J usage is TRBJ1-4; D is perhaps TRBD1 (5 bases). Germline CDR1 DFQATT, CDR2 SNEGSKA (reference sequence). Trimming shortened V by 1 base and J by 5 bases, and 11 bases separated the two germline ends. This CDR3 spans 14 amino acids. CDR3 sequence reads: CSARVPGRNEKLFF. In DNA form, the CDR3 reads TGCAGTGCTAGAGTCCCAGGGCGAAATGAAAAACTGTTTTTT.

This clonotype showed up many times. This sequence joins TRBV28 and TRBJ1-2; maybe TRBD1 (5 bases). The CDR3 extends over 17 amino acids. The germline V and J ends were trimmed by 4 bases and 4 bases, with 22 bases remaining between them. The germline V gene encodes CDR1 MDHEN and CDR2 SYDVKM. The CDR3 coding sequence is TGTGCCAGCAGTTGGGGGGACTCTGCCGGGAGTCGCTATGGCTACACCTTC. Amino acid sequence: CASSWGDSAGSRYGYTF.

J is TRBJ2-1 and V is TRBV29-1; D is perhaps TRBD1 or TRBD2 (5 bases each). Germline V gene sequence: CDR1 SQVTM, CDR2 ANQGSEA. The CDR3 contains 14 residues. Trimming took 6 bases from V and 5 from J, leaving 17 bases between them. CDR3 nucleotide sequence: TGCAGCGTCGGGACCGTTATCGGGAACAATGAGCAGTTCTTC. It is translated as CSVGTVIGNNEQFF.

This clonotype occurred many times. The chain recombines TRBV3-1 with TRBJ2-7; 8 bases are shared with TRBD2. The CDR3 length is 14 residues. In germline, CDR1 is LGHDT, CDR2 YNNKEL (reference sequence). After removal of 1 base from V and 3 bases from J, the junction contained 2 bases not matched to a gene. The CDR3 spells CASSQVLAGYEQYF. The CDR3 bases are TGTGCCAGCAGCCAAGTGCTAGCGGGCTACGAGCAGTACTTC.

Ten or more counts support this clonotype. The gene calls are TRBV6-6 and TRBJ1-1; no firm D call. This CDR3 spans 13 amino acids. From germline, CDR1 is MNHNY and CDR2 SVGAGI (reference sequence). V was cut by 0 bases and J by 8 bases, with 10 bases left in between. The CDR3 protein is CASSYSSTVEAFF. CDR3 nucleotides: TGTGCCAGCAGTTACTCTTCGACGGTCGAAGCTTTCTTT.

This clonotype was recorded a few times. The V gene is TRBV20-1, the J gene TRBJ1-5; the D is unclear. The CDR3 covers 12 residues. Trimming left V 3 bases short and J 4 bases short, with 7 bases between. Germline V gives CDR1 DFQATT, CDR2 SNEGSKA (reference sequence). The CDR3, as DNA: TGCAGTGCTAGGAAATCGAATCAGCCCCAGCATTTT. Protein product: CSARKSNQPQHF.

This clonotype was counted many times. The J gene is TRBJ2-7, the V gene TRBV30; D remains unclear. Germline loops: CDR1 GTSNPN, CDR2 SVGIG (reference sequence). This CDR3 comprises 13 residues. The V end lost 3 bases, the J end lost 2 bases, and 11 bases lay between the germline ends. CDR3 sequence: CAWRSRHAYEQYF. The DNA for the CDR3 is TGTGCCTGGAGGTCACGGCATGCCTACGAGCAGTACTTC.

This clonotype was found many times. The chain recombines TRBV12-3 or TRBV12-4 with TRBJ1-4; D unclear. The CDR3 covers 15 residues. V lost 6 bases and J 0 bases, leaving 11 bases between the germline ends. The CDR3 loop reads CASRKGLATNEKLFF. CDR3 DNA: TGTGCCAGCAGAAAAGGACTGGCAACTAATGAAAAACTGTTTTTT.

This clonotype was found many times. The chain recombines TRBV28 with TRBJ1-1, with TRBD1 identical over 7 bases. The junction had 15 bases not matched to a gene; V was cut back by 5 bases and J by 3 bases. The length of the CDR3 is 17 residues. Germline-derived CDR1 and CDR2 are MDHEN and SYDVKM. CDR3 in amino acids: CASSRGQGGLMDTEAFF. CDR3 coding DNA: TGTGCCAGCAGTAGAGGGCAGGGGGGTTTAATGGACACTGAAGCTTTCTTT.

This clonotype was detected many times. V is TRBV4-3 and J is TRBJ1-2, with TRBD1 identical over 9 bases. The CDR3 sequence is 16 residues long. With 1 base clipped from V and 6 bases from J, the junction kept 9 bases outside the gene matches. The germline gives CDR1 LGHNA, CDR2 YSLEER. The CDR3 nucleotides are TGCGCCAGCAGCCAAGGATTTTCACAGGGGGCGGATGGCTACACCTTC. Translating it yields CASSQGFSQGADGYTF.